The following is a TCR beta chain sequence with its context. TCRdb fed the 5' RACE reads into MiXCR, producing one record per CDR3 protein. The sample records over 40,000 distinct CDR3 sequences, about 30% being singletons. The CDR3 is made up of 13 amino acids. V was clipped by 3 bases and J by 9 bases, with 12 bases between them. CDR1 and CDR2 from the germline V gene are LGHNA and YSLEER. Sample: tumor-infiltrating memory CD4+ T cells sorted from the breast tumor. Subset in this sample: memory CD4+ T cells, CD4+CD45RO+CD25-. This chain joins TRBV4-3 and TRBJ2-1; D unclear. This receptor was identified in a female donor with breast cancer. The CDR3 DNA follows: TGCGCCAGCAGCCAGACGAATGTAGGTGAGCAGTTCTTC. Translating gives CASSQTNVGEQFF.